This TCR beta chain was identified in a study of shared clonotypes between healthy human individuals. Overall study results and limits: Non-shared clonotypes displayed generation probabilities falling below those of clonotypes present in all four donors.

Only Caucasian adults living in Nashville, Tennessee made up the donor group. The CD4+ fraction was divided into a CD45RA+ naive subset and a CD45RA-negative memory subset. This CDR3 comprises 19 residues. V gave up 3 bases and J gave up 7 bases; unmatched junction bases: 16. Per germline, CDR1 MDHEN and CDR2 SYDVKM. On this clone: Antigen specificity is unknown.

Profiled with immunoSEQ multiplex PCR; TCRdb holds only in-frame clones, not every one. The sample has around 1.1 million clones, around three quarters seen once. The sequence was collected from a young man in good health. Some clones in this sample may be carry-over from other donors' samples. The chain uses TRBV28 and TRBJ2-1; TRBD2 aligns across 12 bases. Specimen: memory CD4+ T cells from PBMCs. The sample's subset: CD45RA-negative fraction. In DNA, the CDR3 is TGTGCCAGCAGTTTTTTGGGGACTAGCGGGCCCTTGGGGATGAATGAGCAGTTCTTC. It yields the protein CASSFLGTSGPLGMNEQFF.